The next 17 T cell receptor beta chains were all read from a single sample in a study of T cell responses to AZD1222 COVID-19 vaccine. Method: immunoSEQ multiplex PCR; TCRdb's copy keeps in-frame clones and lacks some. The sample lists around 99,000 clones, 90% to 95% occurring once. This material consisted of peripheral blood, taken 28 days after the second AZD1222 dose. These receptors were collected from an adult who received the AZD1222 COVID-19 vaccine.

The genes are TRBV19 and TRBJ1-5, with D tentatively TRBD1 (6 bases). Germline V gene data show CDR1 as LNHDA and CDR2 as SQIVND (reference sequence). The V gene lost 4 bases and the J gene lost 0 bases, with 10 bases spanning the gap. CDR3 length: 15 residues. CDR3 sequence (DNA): TGTGCCAGTAGTACGGGACACATTAGCAATCAGCCCCAGCATTTT. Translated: CASSTGHISNQPQHF.

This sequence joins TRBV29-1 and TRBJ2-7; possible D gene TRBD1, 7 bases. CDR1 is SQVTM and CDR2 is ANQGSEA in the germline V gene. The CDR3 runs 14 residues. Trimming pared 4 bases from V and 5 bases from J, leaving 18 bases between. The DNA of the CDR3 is TGCAGCGTTGGGGGGGACAGCTCCCTCCACGAGCAGTACTTC. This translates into CSVGGDSSLHEQYF.

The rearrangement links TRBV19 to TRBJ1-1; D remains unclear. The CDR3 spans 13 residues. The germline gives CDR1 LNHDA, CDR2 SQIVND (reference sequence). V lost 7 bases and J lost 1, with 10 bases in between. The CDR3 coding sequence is TGTGCCAGTAAGTTGGTACAGAACACTGAAGCTTTCTTT. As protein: CASKLVQNTEAFF.

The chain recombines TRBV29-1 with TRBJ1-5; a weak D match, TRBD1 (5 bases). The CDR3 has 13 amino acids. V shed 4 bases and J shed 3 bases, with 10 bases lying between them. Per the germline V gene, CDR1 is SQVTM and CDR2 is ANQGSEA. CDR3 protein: CSVGSGPNQPQHF. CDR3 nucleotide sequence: TGCAGCGTTGGGTCAGGGCCCAATCAGCCCCAGCATTTT. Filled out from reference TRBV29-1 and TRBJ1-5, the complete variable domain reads SAVISQKPSRDICQRGTSLTIQCQVDSQVTMMFWYRQQPGQSLTLIATANQGSEATYESGFVIDKFPISRPNLTFSTLTVSNMSPEDSSIYLCSVGSGPNQPQHFGDGTRLSIL.

The CDR3 here is CASSLARDRGPTSNQPQHF. For the CDR3, the DNA is TGCGCCAGCAGCTTGGCCCGGGACAGGGGGCCGACTAGCAATCAGCCCCAGCATTTT. V and J are TRBV5-1 and TRBJ1-5; TRBD1 aligns across 12 bases. Per the germline V gene, CDR1 is SGHRS and CDR2 is YFSETQ. Unmatched junction bases numbered 7, after V lost 0 bases and J lost 0 bases. The length of the CDR3 is 19 residues.

CDR3 DNA: TGTGCCAGCAGCCCGCGGACCGAACCCCTTGCTGGTGAAGCTTTCTTT. This sequence encodes CASSPRTEPLAGEAFF. The V call is TRBV7-2, the J call TRBJ1-1; D unclear. V lost 5 bases and J 7 bases, leaving 23 bases between the germline ends. Germline assignment: CDR1 SGHTA and CDR2 FQGNSA. This CDR3 comprises 16 residues.

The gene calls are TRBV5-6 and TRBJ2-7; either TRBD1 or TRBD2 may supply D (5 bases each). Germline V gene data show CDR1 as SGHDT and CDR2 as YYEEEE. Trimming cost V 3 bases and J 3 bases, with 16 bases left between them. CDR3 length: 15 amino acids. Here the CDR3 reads CASSYGTLSYYEQYF. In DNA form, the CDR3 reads TGTGCCAGCAGCTACGGGACCTTATCTTACTACGAGCAGTACTTC.

CDR3 in DNA: TGTGCCAGCAGCGTCGCGTCGAGTAACTATGGCTACACCTTC. This translates into CASSVASSNYGYTF. The V gene is TRBV27, the J gene TRBJ1-2, with unresolved D. The V end lost 6 bases, the J end lost 1 base, and 12 bases lay between the germline ends. CDR1 and CDR2 (germline): MNHEY, SMNVEV (reference sequence). This CDR3 is built from 14 residues.

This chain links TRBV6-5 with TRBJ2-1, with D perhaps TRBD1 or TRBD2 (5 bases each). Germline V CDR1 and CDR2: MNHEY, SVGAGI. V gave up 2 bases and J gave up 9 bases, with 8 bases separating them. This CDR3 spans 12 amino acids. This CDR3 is CASSYAGSEQFF. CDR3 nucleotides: TGTGCCAGCAGTTACGCAGGGAGTGAGCAGTTCTTC.

The CDR3 DNA reads as TGTGCCAGCAGCCTCGGACACCCCTATAATTCACCCCTCCACTTT. Protein: CASSLGHPYNSPLHF. The V gene is TRBV16, the J gene TRBJ1-6; tentatively, D is TRBD1 (5 bases). In germline, CDR1 is KGHSY, CDR2 FQNENV. The CDR3 length is 15 residues. The V end lost 4 bases, the J end lost 2 bases, and 9 bases lay between the germline ends.

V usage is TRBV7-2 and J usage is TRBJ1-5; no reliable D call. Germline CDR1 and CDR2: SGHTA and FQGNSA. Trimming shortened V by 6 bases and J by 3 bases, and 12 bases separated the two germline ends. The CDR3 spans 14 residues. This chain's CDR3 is CASRYDNFNQPQHF. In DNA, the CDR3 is TGTGCCAGCAGATATGACAATTTCAATCAGCCCCAGCATTTT.

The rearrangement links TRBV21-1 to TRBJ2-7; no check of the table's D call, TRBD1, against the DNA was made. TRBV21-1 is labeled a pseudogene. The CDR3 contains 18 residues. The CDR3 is CASSKDGGPGQGVGEQYF. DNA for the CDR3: TGTGCCAGCAGCAAAGACGGGGGTCCGGGACAGGGGGTCGGCGAGCAGTACTTC.

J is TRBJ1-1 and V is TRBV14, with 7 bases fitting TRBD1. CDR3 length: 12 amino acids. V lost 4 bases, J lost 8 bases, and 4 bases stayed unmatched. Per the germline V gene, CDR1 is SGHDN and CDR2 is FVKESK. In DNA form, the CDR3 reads TGTGCCAGCAGCCGAATGACAGGGGAAGCTTTCTTT. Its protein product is CASSRMTGEAFF.

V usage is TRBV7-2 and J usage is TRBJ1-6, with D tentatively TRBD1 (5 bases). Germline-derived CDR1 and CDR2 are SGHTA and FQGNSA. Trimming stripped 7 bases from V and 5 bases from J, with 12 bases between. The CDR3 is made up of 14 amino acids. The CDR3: CASTPGQHNSPLHF. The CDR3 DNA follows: TGTGCCAGCACGCCGGGGCAGCATAATTCACCCCTCCACTTT.

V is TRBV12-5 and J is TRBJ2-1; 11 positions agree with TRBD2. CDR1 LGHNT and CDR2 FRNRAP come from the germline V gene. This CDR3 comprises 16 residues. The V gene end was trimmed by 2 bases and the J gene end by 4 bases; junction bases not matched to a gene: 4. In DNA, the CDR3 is TGTGCTAGTGGTTTGCGACTAGCGGGATCGTACAATGAGCAGTTCTTC. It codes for CASGLRLAGSYNEQFF.

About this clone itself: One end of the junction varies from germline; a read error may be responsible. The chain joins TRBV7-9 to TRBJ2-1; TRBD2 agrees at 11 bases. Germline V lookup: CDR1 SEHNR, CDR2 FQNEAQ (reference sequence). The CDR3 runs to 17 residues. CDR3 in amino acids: CASTLDWTSGSGNEQFF. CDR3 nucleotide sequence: TGTGCCAGCACCTTAGATTGGACTAGCGGGTCGGGGAATGAGCAGTTCTTC.

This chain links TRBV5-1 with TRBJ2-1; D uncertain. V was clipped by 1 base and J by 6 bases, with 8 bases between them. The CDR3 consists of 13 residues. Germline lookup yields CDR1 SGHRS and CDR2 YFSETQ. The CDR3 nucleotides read TGCGCCAGCAGCTTGACCCGGGTCAATGAGCAGTTCTTC. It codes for CASSLTRVNEQFF.